One sample yielded the 10 T cell receptor beta chains listed below, sequenced in a study of blood T cell repertoires in COVID-19. TCRdb keeps only in-frame clones here, not all; method: immunoSEQ multiplex PCR. The table includes 190,000 or so clones, 70% to 90% detected once. Sequenced sample: peripheral blood. These receptors came from a man in his forties or fifties with active or convalescent COVID-19.

Only a few counts were recorded for this clone. The J gene is TRBJ2-5, the V gene TRBV28; D not certain. Germline assignment: CDR1 MDHEN and CDR2 SYDVKM. V shed 3 bases and J shed 5 bases, with 13 bases lying between them. CDR3 length equals 14 residues. The CDR3 DNA reads as TGTGCCAGCAGTTTGAGGATGATTGGGGAGACCCAGTACTTC. Its protein product is CASSLRMIGETQYF.

This clone has only a few counts. J is TRBJ1-1 and V is TRBV7-9; D unresolved. The V end was cut by 5 bases, the J end by 6 bases, with 19 bases between. CDR1 and CDR2 (germline): SEHNR, FQNEAQ (reference sequence). This CDR3 contains 15 residues. Written as DNA, the CDR3 is TGTGCCAGCAGCAAAAGAGACGAGGCGGGCGCTGAAGCTTTCTTT. This encodes CASSKRDEAGAEAFF.

The chain employs TRBV5-1 and TRBJ2-2; maybe TRBD1 (5 bases). The CDR3 consists of 14 residues. The ends were cut back, 0 bases at V and 7 bases at J, with 10 bases in the middle. Germline assignment: CDR1 SGHRS and CDR2 YFSETQ. CDR3 bases: TGCGCCAGCAGCTTGGGCAGGGATCTCGGGGAGCTGTTTTTT. Translating it yields CASSLGRDLGELFF.

The gene calls are TRBV30 and TRBJ2-1; tentatively, D is TRBD2 (6 bases). This CDR3 has 15 residues. The ends were cut back, 3 bases at V and 4 bases at J, with 16 bases in the middle. Germline loops: CDR1 GTSNPN, CDR2 SVGIG (reference sequence). The CDR3 loop reads CAWRTSSRRYNEQFF. For the CDR3, the DNA is TGTGCCTGGAGGACTAGTTCGAGGCGGTACAATGAGCAGTTCTTC.

The chain combines TRBV10-3 with TRBJ1-1; D gene uncertain. Germline CDR1 ENHRY, CDR2 SYGVKD. V was pared by 6 bases and J by 1 base, with 12 bases between. This CDR3 contains 14 residues. DNA for the CDR3: TGTGCCATCAGCGCGGACTTGAAGAACACTGAAGCTTTCTTT. This codes for CAISADLKNTEAFF.

This chain uses TRBV5-4 with TRBJ2-3; D gene uncertain. Germline CDR1 and CDR2: SGHNT and YYREEE (reference sequence). Trimming took off 1 base at V and 4 bases at J, with 7 bases between the two ends. This CDR3 has 13 residues. The CDR3 nucleotides read TGTGCCAGCAGCTTGAACACCGCAGATACGCAGTATTTT. Translation gives CASSLNTADTQYF.

The V call is TRBV7-9, the J call TRBJ2-3; 11 bases match TRBD2. CDR1 and CDR2 (germline): SEHNR, FQNEAQ (reference sequence). The CDR3 extends over 17 amino acids. Unmatched junction bases numbered 6, after V lost 4 bases and J lost 0 bases. This chain's CDR3 is CASSSRLAGTSTDTQYF. DNA for the CDR3: TGTGCCAGCAGCTCCCGACTAGCGGGGACTAGCACAGATACGCAGTATTTT.

V gene TRBV11-3 combines with J gene TRBJ2-3; TRBD2 matches at 7 bases. Germline V gives CDR1 SGHNT, CDR2 YENEEA. This CDR3 region has 13 residues. The trim removed 1 base at V and 6 bases at J, leaving 1 base unmatched. CDR3 sequence reads: CASSLARGDTQYF. The CDR3 region has the DNA TGTGCCAGCAGCTTAGCGCGGGGGGATACGCAGTATTTT.

V is TRBV6-5 and J is TRBJ2-3; TRBD2 agrees at 15 bases. The CDR3 length is 16 residues. J was trimmed by 4 bases and V by 4 bases; bases with no gene match: 3. Germline values: CDR1 MNHEY, CDR2 SVGAGI. The CDR3 coding sequence is TGTGCCAGCAGTTGGACTAGCGGGGGGGCCGCAGATACGCAGTATTTT. Translation: CASSWTSGGAADTQYF.

The chain uses TRBV2 and TRBJ1-4, with 8 bases identical to TRBD1. This CDR3 has 13 amino acids. Trimming removed 7 bases from V and 8 bases from J; junction bases left unmatched: 6. CDR1 and CDR2 from the germline V gene are SNHLY and FYNNEI. The CDR3 nucleotides read TGTGCCAGCACCGGACAGGGATTGGAAAAACTGTTTTTT. This codes for CASTGQGLEKLFF. The variable domain in full, completed from reference TRBV2 and TRBJ1-4, reads EPEVTQTPSHQVTQMGQEVILRCVPISNHLYFYWYRQILGQKVEFLVSFYNNEISEKSEIFDDQFSVERPDGSNFTLKIRSTKLEDSAMYFCASTGQGLEKLFFGSGTQLSVL.